This TCR beta chain was retrieved from a study of human T cells and chemical hapten exposure. General observations from the study: While controls formed fewer of them, expanded TCRs formed significantly more large CDR3 similarity clusters. Having alopecia, the donors may differ immunologically from healthy people.

In TCRdb, the RACE reads were re-called with MiXCR into one record per CDR3 protein. The data show roughly 100,000 distinct CDR3 sequences, with 10% to 12% seen just once and about 3% held by the top ten. The CDR3 is 17 residues long. V lost 5 bases, J lost 4 bases, and 16 bases stayed unmatched. CDR1 is LGHDT and CDR2 is YNNKEL in the germline V gene (reference sequence). With respect to this clonotype: Its antigen is as yet unknown.

This sample's time point: pre-sensitization, week 0. The treatment here: therapeutic diphenylcyclopropenone sensitization with weekly scalp DPC. People who gave samples had alopecia, were 18 to 70 years old, and were suitable for DPC. The sequence came from a woman aged 55-69 years with alopecia areata. Some clones in this sample may be carry-over from other donors' samples. The J gene is TRBJ1-2, the V gene TRBV3-1, with 7 bases matching TRBD1. The specimen comprised whole blood, sampled in connection with sensitization to the hapten diphenylcyclopropenone (DPC). The CDR3 DNA sequence: TGTGCCAGCAGCTACGAAGACCAACAGGGGCTAACCTATGGCTACACCTTC. It translates to CASSYEDQQGLTYGYTF.